This T cell receptor beta chain was recovered during a study of early T cells in non-severe SARS-CoV-2 infection. Overall study: The sequenced material was bulk RNA from unsorted whole blood, and its chains were unpaired.

Tagging with unique molecular identifiers was applied to individual cDNA molecules. One entry per CDR3 protein results from TCRdb running MiXCR on the 5' RACE reads. The repertoire includes under 85,000 distinct CDR3 sequences, 13% to 15% of them detected once, and around 3.6% sits in the top ten. Study findings and constraints: There was a bias toward anti-spike CD8 responses in VDJdb matching, which missed private and CD4 specificities.

Looked up from germline, CDR1 is SGHAT and CDR2 is FQNNGV. Between the trimmed V and J ends, which lost 0 bases and 3 bases, there was a span of 15 bases. The CDR3 runs to 17 residues. On this clonotype: Its target is not known.

The gene calls are TRBV11-2 and TRBJ2-1; tentative D call: TRBD1 (5 bases). The TCR was taken from an adult who was a healthcare worker with PCR-confirmed SARS-CoV-2 infection or an uninfected control (not recorded which). The sequenced sample was whole blood, obtained at baseline. DNA of the CDR3: TGTGCCAGCAGCTTAGATCATTCTGGGGCTGGCTACAATGAGCAGTTCTTC. Translated: CASSLDHSGAGYNEQFF.